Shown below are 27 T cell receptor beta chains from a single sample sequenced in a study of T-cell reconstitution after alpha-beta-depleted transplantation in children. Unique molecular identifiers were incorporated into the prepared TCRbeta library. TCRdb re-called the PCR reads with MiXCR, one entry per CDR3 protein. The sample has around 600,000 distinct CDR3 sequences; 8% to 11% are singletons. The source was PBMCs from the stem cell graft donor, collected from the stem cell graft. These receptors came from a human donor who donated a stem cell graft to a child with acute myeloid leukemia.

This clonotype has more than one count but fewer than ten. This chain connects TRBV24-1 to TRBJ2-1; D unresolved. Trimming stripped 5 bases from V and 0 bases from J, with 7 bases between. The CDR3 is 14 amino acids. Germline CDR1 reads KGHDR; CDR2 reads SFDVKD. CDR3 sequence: CATSVGNSYNEQFF. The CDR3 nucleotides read TGTGCCACCAGTGTAGGAAACTCCTACAATGAGCAGTTCTTC.

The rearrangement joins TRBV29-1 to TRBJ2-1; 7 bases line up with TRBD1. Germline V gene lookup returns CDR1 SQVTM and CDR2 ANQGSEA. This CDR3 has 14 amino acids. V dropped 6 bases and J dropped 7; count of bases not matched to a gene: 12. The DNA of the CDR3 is TGCAGCGTAGACAGGGCAGAGGGGTGGAATGAGCAGTTCTTC. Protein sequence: CSVDRAEGWNEQFF.

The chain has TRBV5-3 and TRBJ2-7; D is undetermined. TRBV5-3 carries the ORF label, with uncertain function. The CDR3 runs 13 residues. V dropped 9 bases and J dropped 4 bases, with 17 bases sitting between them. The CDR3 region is CAMSPAAWYEQYF. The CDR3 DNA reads TGTGCCATGAGCCCTGCGGCGTGGTACGAGCAGTACTTC.

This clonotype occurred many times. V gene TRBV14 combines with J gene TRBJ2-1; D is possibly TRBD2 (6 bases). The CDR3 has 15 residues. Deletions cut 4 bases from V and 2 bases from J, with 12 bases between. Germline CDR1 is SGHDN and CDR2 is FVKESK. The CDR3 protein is CASSPFLAAYNEQFF. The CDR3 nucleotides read TGTGCCAGCAGCCCTTTCTTAGCGGCCTACAATGAGCAGTTCTTC.

The CDR3, as DNA: TGTGCCAGCACCCGGATTTTGGGCTACAATGAGCAGTTCTTC. Its translation is CASTRILGYNEQFF. The chain is built from TRBV2 and TRBJ2-1; D ambiguous. Trimming shortened V by 7 bases and J by 3 bases, and 13 bases separated the two germline ends. Germline V lookup: CDR1 SNHLY, CDR2 FYNNEI. The CDR3 runs 14 residues.

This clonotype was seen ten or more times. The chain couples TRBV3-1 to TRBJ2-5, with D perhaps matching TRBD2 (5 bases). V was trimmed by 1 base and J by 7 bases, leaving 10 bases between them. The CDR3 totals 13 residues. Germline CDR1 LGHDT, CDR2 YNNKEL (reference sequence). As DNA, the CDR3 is TGTGCCAGCAGCCAAGGACTTGAGGGGACCCAGTACTTC. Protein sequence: CASSQGLEGTQYF.

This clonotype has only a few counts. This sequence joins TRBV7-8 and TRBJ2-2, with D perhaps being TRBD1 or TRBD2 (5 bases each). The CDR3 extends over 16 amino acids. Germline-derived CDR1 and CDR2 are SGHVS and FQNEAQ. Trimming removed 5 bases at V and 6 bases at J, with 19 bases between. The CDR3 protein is CASSEGPGRGPGELFF. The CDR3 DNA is TGTGCCAGCAGCGAGGGTCCGGGACGAGGCCCCGGGGAGCTGTTTTTT.

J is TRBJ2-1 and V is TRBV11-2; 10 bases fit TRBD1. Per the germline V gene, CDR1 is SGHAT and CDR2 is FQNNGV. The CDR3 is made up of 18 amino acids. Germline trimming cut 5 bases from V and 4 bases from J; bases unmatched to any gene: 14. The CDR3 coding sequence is TGTGCCAGCAGCCCCCTAAGGTCCCGGGACAGGGGTTACAATGAGCAGTTCTTC. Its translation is CASSPLRSRDRGYNEQFF. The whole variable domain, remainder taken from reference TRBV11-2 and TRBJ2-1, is EAGVAQSPRYKIIEKRQSVAFWCNPISGHATLYWYQQILGQGPKLLIQFQNNGVVDDSQLPKDRFSAERLKGVDSTLKIQPAKLEDSAVYLCASSPLRSRDRGYNEQFFGPGTRLTVL.

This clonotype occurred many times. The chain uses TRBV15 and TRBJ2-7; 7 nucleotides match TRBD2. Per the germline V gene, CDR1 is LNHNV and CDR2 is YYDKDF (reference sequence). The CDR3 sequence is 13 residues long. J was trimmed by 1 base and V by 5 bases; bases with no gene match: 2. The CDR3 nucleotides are TGTGCCACCAGCGTGGGGGGGTCCTACGAGCAGTACTTC. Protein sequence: CATSVGGSYEQYF.

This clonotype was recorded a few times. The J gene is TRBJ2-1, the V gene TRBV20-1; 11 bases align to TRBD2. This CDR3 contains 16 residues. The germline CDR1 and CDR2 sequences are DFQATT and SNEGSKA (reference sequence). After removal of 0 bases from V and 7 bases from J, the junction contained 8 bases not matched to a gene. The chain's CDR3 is CSARDPLWTSGNEQFF. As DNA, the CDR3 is TGCAGTGCTAGAGATCCCCTTTGGACTAGCGGGAATGAGCAGTTCTTC.

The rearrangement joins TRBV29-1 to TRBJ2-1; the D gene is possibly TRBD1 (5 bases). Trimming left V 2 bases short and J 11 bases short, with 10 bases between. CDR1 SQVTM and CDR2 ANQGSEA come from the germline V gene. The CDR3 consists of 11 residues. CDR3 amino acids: CSVELRQKQFF. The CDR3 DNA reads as TGCAGCGTTGAATTAAGACAGAAGCAGTTCTTC.

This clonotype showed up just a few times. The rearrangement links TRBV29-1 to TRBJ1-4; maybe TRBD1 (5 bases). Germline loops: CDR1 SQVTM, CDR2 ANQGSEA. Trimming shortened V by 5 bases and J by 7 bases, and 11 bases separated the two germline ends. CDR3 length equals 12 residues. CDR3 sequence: CSVSQGSEKLFF. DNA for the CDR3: TGCAGCGTTTCTCAGGGAAGTGAAAAACTGTTTTTT.

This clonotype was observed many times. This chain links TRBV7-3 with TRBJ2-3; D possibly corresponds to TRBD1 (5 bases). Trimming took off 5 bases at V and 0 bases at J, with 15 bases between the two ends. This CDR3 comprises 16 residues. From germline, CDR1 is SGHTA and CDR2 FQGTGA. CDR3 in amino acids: CASSLGAATSTDTQYF. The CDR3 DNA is TGTGCCAGCAGCCTAGGGGCTGCCACTAGCACAGATACGCAGTATTTT.

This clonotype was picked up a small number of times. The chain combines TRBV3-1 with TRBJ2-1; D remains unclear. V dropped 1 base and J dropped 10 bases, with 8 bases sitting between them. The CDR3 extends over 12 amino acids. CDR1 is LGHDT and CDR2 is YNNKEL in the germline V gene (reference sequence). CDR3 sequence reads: CASSQGSLEQFF. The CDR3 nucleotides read TGTGCCAGCAGCCAAGGTTCGCTAGAGCAGTTCTTC.

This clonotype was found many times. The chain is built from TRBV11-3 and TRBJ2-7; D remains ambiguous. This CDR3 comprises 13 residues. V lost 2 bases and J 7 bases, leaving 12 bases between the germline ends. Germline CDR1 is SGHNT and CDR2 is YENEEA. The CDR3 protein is CASSLRRSQEQYF. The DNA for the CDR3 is TGTGCCAGCAGCTTAAGACGGAGCCAAGAGCAGTACTTC.

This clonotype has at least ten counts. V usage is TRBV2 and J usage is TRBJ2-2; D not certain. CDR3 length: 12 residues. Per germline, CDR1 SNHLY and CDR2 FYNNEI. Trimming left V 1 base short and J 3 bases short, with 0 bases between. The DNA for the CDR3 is TGTGCCAGCAGTGAAGACACCGGGGAGCTGTTTTTT. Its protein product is CASSEDTGELFF.

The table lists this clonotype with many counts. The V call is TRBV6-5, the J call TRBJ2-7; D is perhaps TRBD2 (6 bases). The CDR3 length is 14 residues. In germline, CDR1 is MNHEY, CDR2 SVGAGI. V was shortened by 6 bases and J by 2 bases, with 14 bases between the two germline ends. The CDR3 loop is CASRPAGPAYEQYF. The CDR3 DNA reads TGTGCCAGCAGACCCGCGGGGCCTGCCTACGAGCAGTACTTC.

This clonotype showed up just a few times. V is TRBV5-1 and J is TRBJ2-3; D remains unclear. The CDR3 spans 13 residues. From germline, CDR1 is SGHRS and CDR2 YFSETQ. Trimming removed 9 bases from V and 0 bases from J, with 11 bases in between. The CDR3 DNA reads TGCGCCACAGCAGGCTATAGCACAGATACGCAGTATTTT. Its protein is CATAGYSTDTQYF.

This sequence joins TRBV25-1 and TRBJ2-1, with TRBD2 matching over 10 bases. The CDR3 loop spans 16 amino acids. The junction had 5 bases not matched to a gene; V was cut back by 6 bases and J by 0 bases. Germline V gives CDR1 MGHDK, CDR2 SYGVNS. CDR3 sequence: CASRGTSASSYNEQFF. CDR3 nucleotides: TGTGCCAGCAGGGGGACTAGCGCGAGCTCCTACAATGAGCAGTTCTTC.

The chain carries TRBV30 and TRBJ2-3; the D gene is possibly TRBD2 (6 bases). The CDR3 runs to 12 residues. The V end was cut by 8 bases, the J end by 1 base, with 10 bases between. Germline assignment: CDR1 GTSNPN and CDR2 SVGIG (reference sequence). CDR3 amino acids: CARGLRTDTQYF. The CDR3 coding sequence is TGTGCCCGTGGACTACGCACAGATACGCAGTATTTT.

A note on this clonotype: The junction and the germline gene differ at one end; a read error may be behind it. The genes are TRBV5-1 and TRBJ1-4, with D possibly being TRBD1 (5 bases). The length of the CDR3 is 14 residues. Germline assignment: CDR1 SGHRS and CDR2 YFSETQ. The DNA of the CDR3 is TGCGTCAGCAGTAAGGGGACGACCGATGAAAAACTGTTTTTT. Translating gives CVSSKGTTDEKLFF. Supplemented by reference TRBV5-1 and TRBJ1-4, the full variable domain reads KAGVTQTPRYLIKTRGQQVTLSCSPISGHRSVSWYQQTPGQGLQFLFEYFSETQRNKGNFPGRFSGRQFSNSRSEMNVSTLELGDSALYLCVSSKGTTDEKLFFGSGTQLSVL.

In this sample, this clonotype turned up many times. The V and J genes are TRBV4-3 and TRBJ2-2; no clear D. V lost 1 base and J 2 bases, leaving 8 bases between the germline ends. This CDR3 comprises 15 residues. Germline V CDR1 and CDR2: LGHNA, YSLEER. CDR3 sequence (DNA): TGCGCCAGCAGCCAAGCCCGGTTCAACACCGGGGAGCTGTTTTTT. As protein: CASSQARFNTGELFF.

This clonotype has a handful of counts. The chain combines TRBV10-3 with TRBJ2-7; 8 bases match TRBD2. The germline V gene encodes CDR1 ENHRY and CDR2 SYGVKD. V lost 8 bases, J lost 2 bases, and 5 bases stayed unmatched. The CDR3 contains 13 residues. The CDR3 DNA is TGTGCCATCGTGCGGGAGGAGACCTACGAGCAGTACTTC. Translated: CAIVREETYEQYF.

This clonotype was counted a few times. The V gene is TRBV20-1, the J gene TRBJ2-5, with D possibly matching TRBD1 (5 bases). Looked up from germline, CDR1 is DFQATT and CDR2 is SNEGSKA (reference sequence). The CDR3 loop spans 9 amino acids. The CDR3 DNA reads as TGCGGGGCCGGCGAGACCCAGTACTTC. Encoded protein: CGAGETQYF.

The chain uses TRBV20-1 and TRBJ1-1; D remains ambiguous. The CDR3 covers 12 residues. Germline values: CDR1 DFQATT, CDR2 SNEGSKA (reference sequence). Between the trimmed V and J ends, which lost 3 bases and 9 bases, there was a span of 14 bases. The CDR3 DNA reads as TGCAGTGCTAGGAGAGAGGGTAATAAAGCTTTCTTT. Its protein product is CSARREGNKAFF.

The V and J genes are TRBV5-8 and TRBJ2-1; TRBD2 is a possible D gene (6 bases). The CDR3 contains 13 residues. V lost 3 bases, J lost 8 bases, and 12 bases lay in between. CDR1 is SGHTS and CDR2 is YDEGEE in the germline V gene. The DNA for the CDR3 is TGTGCCAGCAGCTATTCCGGGAGAGATGAGCAGTTCTTC. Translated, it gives CASSYSGRDEQFF. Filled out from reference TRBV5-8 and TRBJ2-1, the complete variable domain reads EAGVTQSPTHLIKTRGQQATLRCSPISGHTSVYWYQQALGLGLQFLLWYDEGEERNRGNFPPRFSGRQFPNYSSELNVNALELEDSALYLCASSYSGRDEQFFGPGTRLTVL.

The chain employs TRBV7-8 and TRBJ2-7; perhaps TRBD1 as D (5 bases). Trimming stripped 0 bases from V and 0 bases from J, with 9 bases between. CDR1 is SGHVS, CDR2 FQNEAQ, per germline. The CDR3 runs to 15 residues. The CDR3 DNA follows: TGTGCCAGCAGCTTAGCGTCAACAGGCTCCTACGAGCAGTACTTC. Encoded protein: CASSLASTGSYEQYF.